This T cell receptor beta chain appears in the sequencing data of a study of T cell responses to AZD1222 COVID-19 vaccine. Overall study findings and caveats: There were repertoire samples only from the period after the peak T cell response.

The CDR3 length is 16 residues. Germline CDR1 is SGHRS and CDR2 is YFSETQ. Trimming cost V 0 bases and J 5 bases; bases outside gene matches: 5. Details on this clone: What it binds is not known.

The method was immunoSEQ multiplex PCR; TCRdb's version includes in-frame clones alone and lacks a portion of them. This table has some 150,000 clones, 65% to 90% appearing once. The TCR sequence derives from an adult who received the MenACWY meningococcal vaccine as a control. The specimen comprised peripheral blood, sampled 28 days after the second dose of the MenACWY control vaccine. The J gene is TRBJ1-6, the V gene TRBV5-1; 7 bases agree with TRBD1. The CDR3 is CASSLATGADNSPLHF. Here the CDR3 DNA reads TGCGCCAGCAGCTTGGCCACAGGGGCGGATAATTCACCCCTCCACTTT.